This T cell receptor (beta chain) came from a study of blood T cells in healthy people across ages. The trim removed 4 bases at V and 8 bases at J, leaving 14 bases unmatched. Germline assignment: CDR1 SQVTM and CDR2 ANQGSEA. The CDR3 spans 17 residues. This clonotype turned up a few times. The authors ran a second PCR of about 7 to 12 cycles using a sample-barcoded 5' primer and a J-beta primer mix. TCRdb used MiXCR to reprocess the 5' RACE reads, holding one entry per CDR3 protein. Here the sample spans 910,000 or so distinct CDR3 sequences, 51% being singletons. Sequencing was performed on blood. This clonotype was obtained from a woman aged 55-70 years in good health. The gene calls are TRBV29-1 and TRBJ2-1, with 13 bases that match TRBD2. The CDR3 loop reads CSVGLKGLAGPVHEQFF. CDR3 sequence (DNA): TGCAGCGTTGGATTGAAGGGACTAGCGGGACCAGTCCATGAGCAGTTCTTC.